Below, 17 T cell receptor beta chains from the same sample are listed, as sequenced in a study of blood T cell repertoires in COVID-19. TCRdb's table, derived via immunoSEQ multiplex PCR, lists solely in-frame clones and lacks some. The sample consists of more than 55,000 clones, around 88% of them appearing once. The sequenced material came from peripheral blood. Receptors were obtained from a woman aged 70-85 years with acute or convalescent COVID-19.

The rearrangement uses TRBV28 and TRBJ1-2; possible D gene TRBD1, 6 bases. V dropped 6 bases and J dropped 4 bases, with 15 bases sitting between them. Per germline, CDR1 MDHEN and CDR2 SYDVKM. This CDR3 region has 14 residues. CDR3 coding DNA: TGTGCCAGCAGCTTGGCCCGGACAGTCTATGGCTACACCTTC. Translation gives CASSLARTVYGYTF.

The chain employs TRBV7-9 and TRBJ1-1; D not resolved. Trimming left V 5 bases short and J 4 bases short, with 14 bases between. The CDR3 sequence is 14 residues long. Germline V gene sequence: CDR1 SEHNR, CDR2 FQNEAQ (reference sequence). Here the CDR3 DNA reads TGTGCCAGCAGCCCTACCGACTCGTTCACTGAAGCTTTCTTT. Translated: CASSPTDSFTEAFF.

This chain connects TRBV7-2 to TRBJ1-1, with D hard to call. There are 15 residues in the CDR3. Deletions cut 3 bases from V and 3 bases from J, with 14 bases between. From germline, CDR1 is SGHTA and CDR2 FQGNSA. CDR3 residues: CASSLDLRRDTEAFF. The CDR3 DNA reads TGTGCCAGCAGCTTGGACTTGCGGAGGGACACTGAAGCTTTCTTT.

The DNA of the CDR3 is TGTGCCAGTAGGACAGGATCTAACTATGGCTACACCTTC. Translating it yields CASRTGSNYGYTF. The J gene is TRBJ1-2, the V gene TRBV19, with a tentative D call TRBD1 (6 bases). The CDR3 loop spans 13 amino acids. Trimming took 6 bases from V and 0 from J, leaving 8 bases between them. Germline V gene sequence: CDR1 LNHDA, CDR2 SQIVND (reference sequence).

The rearrangement uses TRBV27 and TRBJ2-6, with TRBD1 matching 9 bases. This CDR3 is built from 20 residues. The trim removed 1 base at V and 0 bases at J, leaving 10 bases unmatched. Per the germline V gene, CDR1 is MNHEY and CDR2 is SMNVEV (reference sequence). CDR3 in DNA: TGTGCCAGCAGTTTATATGACCCGGGACAGGGTTTCTCTGGGGCCAACGTCCTGACTTTC. Its translation: CASSLYDPGQGFSGANVLTF.

The chain couples TRBV28 to TRBJ1-1; tentatively, D is TRBD1 (5 bases). Looked up from germline, CDR1 is MDHEN and CDR2 is SYDVKM. V lost 5 bases to trimming and J lost 1 base, with 11 bases between them. The CDR3 is 14 amino acids. CDR3 in DNA: TGTGCCAGCAGTCACCCAGGGTCGAACACTGAAGCTTTCTTT. Protein product: CASSHPGSNTEAFF.

The genes are TRBV2 and TRBJ2-5; 8 bases are shared with TRBD1. CDR1 and CDR2 (germline): SNHLY, FYNNEI. The CDR3 runs 15 residues. The V and J ends lost 6 bases and 4 bases, in that order; junction bases with no gene match: 10. The CDR3 reads CASSATGQGVETQYF. For the CDR3, the DNA is TGTGCCAGCAGCGCTACCGGACAGGGAGTAGAGACCCAGTACTTC.

The rearrangement links TRBV4-2 to TRBJ2-1; 9 bases are shared with TRBD2. The V and J ends lost 1 base and 6 bases, in that order; junction bases with no gene match: 7. Germline assignment: CDR1 LGHNA and CDR2 YNFKEQ. The CDR3 is made up of 16 amino acids. CDR3 residues: CASSQAYASGANEQFF. Written as DNA, the CDR3 is TGTGCCAGCAGCCAAGCCTACGCTAGCGGGGCCAATGAGCAGTTCTTC.

The DNA for the CDR3 is TGTGCCAGCAGGCTGGACAGTCTGCCCTACGGGGGCTACACCTTC. Translating gives CASRLDSLPYGGYTF. V is TRBV2 and J is TRBJ1-2, with D possibly being TRBD1 (6 bases). V was cut by 6 bases and J by 8 bases, with 22 bases left in between. The CDR3 has 15 residues. CDR1 is SNHLY, CDR2 FYNNEI, per germline.

V usage is TRBV14 and J usage is TRBJ1-6; a weak D match, TRBD1 (6 bases). This CDR3 has 14 residues. The V and J ends lost 2 bases and 10 bases respectively, with 12 bases between them. Germline values: CDR1 SGHDN, CDR2 FVKESK. CDR3 sequence: CASSQSWGGSPLHF. The CDR3 DNA reads TGTGCCAGCAGCCAATCTTGGGGGGGCTCACCCCTCCACTTT.

The J gene is TRBJ1-3, the V gene TRBV6-6; 8 bases map to TRBD1. Germline CDR1 MNHNY, CDR2 SVGAGI (reference sequence). CDR3 size: 18 residues. Trimming cost V 5 bases and J 4 bases; bases outside gene matches: 16. The CDR3 reads CASSPTRTGLILGNTIYF. DNA for the CDR3: TGTGCCAGCAGTCCCACCCGGACAGGGCTGATACTAGGAAACACCATATATTTT.

This sequence joins TRBV7-3 and TRBJ1-1, with D perhaps TRBD1 (6 bases). The CDR3 is 13 amino acids. The germline V gene has CDR1 SGHTA and CDR2 FQGTGA. Trimming shortened V by 2 bases and J by 8 bases, and 12 bases separated the two germline ends. The CDR3 nucleotides are TGTGCCAGCAGCTTAGGGGCAGGGACAGAAGCTTTCTTT. Translated, it gives CASSLGAGTEAFF.

Remarks on this clone: At the DNA level, this CDR3 is encoded by other sequences in the same sample as well. This chain uses TRBV28 with TRBJ2-3, with D hard to call. Germline-derived CDR1 and CDR2 are MDHEN and SYDVKM. V was pared by 2 bases and J by 1 base, with 13 bases between. The CDR3 spans 16 residues. The CDR3 bases are TGTGCCAGCAGTTTAATGCAGGCCCTCGGCACAGATACGCAGTATTTT. It specifies CASSLMQALGTDTQYF.

This clone occurred a few times. CDR3 coding DNA: TGTGCCATCAGTGACCCCCAGCGGGGGATTGGCGAGCAGTACTTC. This translates into CAISDPQRGIGEQYF. The chain recombines TRBV10-3 with TRBJ2-7; 8 bases are shared with TRBD2. The germline gives CDR1 ENHRY, CDR2 SYGVKD. Trimming at V came to 3 bases and at J to 6 bases, leaving 10 bases not matched to a gene. This CDR3 has 15 amino acids.

V is TRBV6-2 or TRBV6-3 and J is TRBJ2-7; D unresolved. V lost 6 bases and J lost 2, with 17 bases in between. The CDR3 loop spans 15 amino acids. Germline V lookup: CDR1 MNHEY, CDR2 SVGEGT. CDR3 protein: CASSSGGQPAYEQYF. The CDR3 nucleotides are TGTGCCAGCAGCTCCGGCGGCCAGCCCGCCTACGAGCAGTACTTC.

This clone was recorded a few times. V and J are TRBV25-1 and TRBJ2-7, with D tentatively TRBD1 (5 bases). The germline gives CDR1 MGHDK, CDR2 SYGVNS. With 6 bases removed from V and 3 bases from J, the gap between germline ends came to 9 bases. This CDR3 is 12 amino acids long. CDR3 nucleotides: TGTGCCAGCAGAACAGGATACTACGAGCAGTACTTC. Residues: CASRTGYYEQYF.

CDR3 DNA sequence: TGTGCCAGCAGTTTATACACCGCCCAGCCCCAGCATTTT. It codes for CASSLYTAQPQHF. J is TRBJ1-5 and V is TRBV28; unclear D gene. CDR3 size: 13 residues. V lost 1 base, J lost 7 bases, and 8 bases lay in between. Per the germline V gene, CDR1 is MDHEN and CDR2 is SYDVKM.